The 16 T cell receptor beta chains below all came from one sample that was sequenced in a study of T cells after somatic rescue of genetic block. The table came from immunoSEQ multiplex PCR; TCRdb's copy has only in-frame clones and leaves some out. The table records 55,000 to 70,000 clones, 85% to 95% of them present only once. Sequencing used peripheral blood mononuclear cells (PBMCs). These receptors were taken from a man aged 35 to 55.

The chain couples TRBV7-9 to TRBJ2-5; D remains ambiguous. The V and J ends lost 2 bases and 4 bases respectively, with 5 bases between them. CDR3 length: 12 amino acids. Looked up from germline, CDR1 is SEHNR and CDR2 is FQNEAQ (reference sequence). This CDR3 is CASSLNGETQYF. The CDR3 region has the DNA TGTGCCAGCAGCTTAAATGGAGAGACCCAGTACTTC.

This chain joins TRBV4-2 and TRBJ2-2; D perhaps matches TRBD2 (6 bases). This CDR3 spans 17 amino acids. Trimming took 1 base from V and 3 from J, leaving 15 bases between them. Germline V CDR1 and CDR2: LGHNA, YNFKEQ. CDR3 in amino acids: CASSQVVGGRYTGELFF. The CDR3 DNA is TGTGCCAGCAGCCAAGTTGTCGGGGGACGATACACCGGGGAGCTGTTTTTT.

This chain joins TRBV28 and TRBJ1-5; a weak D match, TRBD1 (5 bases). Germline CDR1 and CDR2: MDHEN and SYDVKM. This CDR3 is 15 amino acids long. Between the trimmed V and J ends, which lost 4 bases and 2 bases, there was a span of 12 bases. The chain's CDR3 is CASSSIGGGNQPQHF. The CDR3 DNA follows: TGTGCCAGCAGTTCCATCGGGGGAGGCAATCAGCCCCAGCATTTT.

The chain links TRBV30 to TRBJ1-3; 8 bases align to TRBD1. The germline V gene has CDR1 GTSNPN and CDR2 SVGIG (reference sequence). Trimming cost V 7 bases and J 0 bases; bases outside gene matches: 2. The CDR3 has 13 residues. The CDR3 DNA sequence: TGTGCCTCAGACAGGGGCTCTGGAAACACCATATATTTT. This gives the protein CASDRGSGNTIYF.

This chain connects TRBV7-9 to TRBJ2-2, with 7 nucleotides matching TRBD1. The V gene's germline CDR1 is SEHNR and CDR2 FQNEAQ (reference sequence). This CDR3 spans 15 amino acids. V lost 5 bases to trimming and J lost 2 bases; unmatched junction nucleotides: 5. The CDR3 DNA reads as TGTGCCAGCAGCCTTCGAGGGGGCAACACCGGGGAGCTGTTTTTT. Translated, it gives CASSLRGGNTGELFF.

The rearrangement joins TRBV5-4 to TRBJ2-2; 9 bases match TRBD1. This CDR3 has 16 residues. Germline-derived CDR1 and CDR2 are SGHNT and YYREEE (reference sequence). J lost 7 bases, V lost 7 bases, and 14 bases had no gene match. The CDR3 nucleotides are TGTGCCAGCGCCCCCCGGACAGGGGAGTTTGGCGGGGAGCTGTTTTTT. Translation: CASAPRTGEFGGELFF.

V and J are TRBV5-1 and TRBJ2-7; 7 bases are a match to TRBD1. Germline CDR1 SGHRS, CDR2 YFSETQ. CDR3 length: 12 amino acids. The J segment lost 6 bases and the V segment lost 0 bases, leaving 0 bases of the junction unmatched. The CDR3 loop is CASSLAGGEQYF. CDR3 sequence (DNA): TGCGCCAGCAGCTTGGCAGGGGGCGAGCAGTACTTC.

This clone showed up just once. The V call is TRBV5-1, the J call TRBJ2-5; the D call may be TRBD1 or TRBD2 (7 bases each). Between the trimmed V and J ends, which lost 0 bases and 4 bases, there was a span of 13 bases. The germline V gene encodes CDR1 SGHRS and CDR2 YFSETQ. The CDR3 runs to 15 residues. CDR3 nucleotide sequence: TGCGCCAGCAGCTTGGCCAGGGGGGGCGGAGAGACCCAGTACTTC. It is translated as CASSLARGGGETQYF.

The CDR3 sequence is CASSLRANTGELFF. The DNA of the CDR3 is TGTGCCAGCAGCTTAAGGGCGAACACCGGGGAGCTGTTTTTT. The V gene is TRBV7-9, the J gene TRBJ2-2; no definite D call. Germline CDR1 SEHNR, CDR2 FQNEAQ (reference sequence). The CDR3 covers 14 residues. V was cut by 2 bases and J by 0 bases, with 4 bases left in between.

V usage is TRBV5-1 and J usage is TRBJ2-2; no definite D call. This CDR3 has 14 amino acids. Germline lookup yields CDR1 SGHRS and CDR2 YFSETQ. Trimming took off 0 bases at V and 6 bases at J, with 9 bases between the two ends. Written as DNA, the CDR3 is TGCGCCAGCAGCTTGGAGCCACAGCCCGGGGAGCTGTTTTTT. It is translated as CASSLEPQPGELFF.

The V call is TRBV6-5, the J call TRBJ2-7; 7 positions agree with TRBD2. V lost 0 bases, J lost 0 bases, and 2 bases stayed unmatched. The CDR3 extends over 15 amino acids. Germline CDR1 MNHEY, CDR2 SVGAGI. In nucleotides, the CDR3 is TGTGCCAGCAGTTACTCATCGGGGGGCTCCTACGAGCAGTACTTC. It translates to CASSYSSGGSYEQYF.

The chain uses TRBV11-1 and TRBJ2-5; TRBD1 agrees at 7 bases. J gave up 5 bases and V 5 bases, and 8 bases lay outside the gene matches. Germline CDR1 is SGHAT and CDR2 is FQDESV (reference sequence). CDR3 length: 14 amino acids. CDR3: CASSRRQGGETQYF. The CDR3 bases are TGTGCCAGCAGCAGGAGACAGGGTGGGGAGACCCAGTACTTC.

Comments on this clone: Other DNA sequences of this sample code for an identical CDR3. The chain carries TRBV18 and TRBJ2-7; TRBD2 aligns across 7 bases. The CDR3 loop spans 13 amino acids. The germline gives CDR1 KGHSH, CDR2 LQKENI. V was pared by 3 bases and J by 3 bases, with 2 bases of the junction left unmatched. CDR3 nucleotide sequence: TGTGCCAGCTCACCCCCGGGGGGCTACGAGCAGTACTTC. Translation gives CASSPPGGYEQYF.

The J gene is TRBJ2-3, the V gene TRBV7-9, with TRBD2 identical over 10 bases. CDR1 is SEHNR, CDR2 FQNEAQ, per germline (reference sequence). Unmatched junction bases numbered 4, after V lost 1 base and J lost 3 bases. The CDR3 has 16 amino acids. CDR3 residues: CASSLDLAGVTDTQYF. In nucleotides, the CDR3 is TGTGCCAGCAGCTTAGATCTAGCGGGAGTAACAGATACGCAGTATTTT.

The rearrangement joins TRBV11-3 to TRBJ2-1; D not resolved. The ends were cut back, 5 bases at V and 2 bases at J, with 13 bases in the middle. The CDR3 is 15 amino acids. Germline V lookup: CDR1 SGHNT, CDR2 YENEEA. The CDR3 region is CASSQDRSPYNEQFF. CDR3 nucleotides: TGTGCCAGCAGCCAAGACCGTAGTCCCTACAATGAGCAGTTCTTC.

This CDR3 is CSVGLAGGPQQFF. The CDR3 DNA follows: TGCAGCGTTGGGCTAGCGGGGGGGCCGCAGCAGTTCTTC. The chain is built from TRBV29-1 and TRBJ2-1; 12 positions match TRBD2. The CDR3 loop spans 13 amino acids. CDR1 and CDR2 from the germline V gene are SQVTM and ANQGSEA. Trimming cost V 4 bases and J 11 bases; bases outside gene matches: 6.